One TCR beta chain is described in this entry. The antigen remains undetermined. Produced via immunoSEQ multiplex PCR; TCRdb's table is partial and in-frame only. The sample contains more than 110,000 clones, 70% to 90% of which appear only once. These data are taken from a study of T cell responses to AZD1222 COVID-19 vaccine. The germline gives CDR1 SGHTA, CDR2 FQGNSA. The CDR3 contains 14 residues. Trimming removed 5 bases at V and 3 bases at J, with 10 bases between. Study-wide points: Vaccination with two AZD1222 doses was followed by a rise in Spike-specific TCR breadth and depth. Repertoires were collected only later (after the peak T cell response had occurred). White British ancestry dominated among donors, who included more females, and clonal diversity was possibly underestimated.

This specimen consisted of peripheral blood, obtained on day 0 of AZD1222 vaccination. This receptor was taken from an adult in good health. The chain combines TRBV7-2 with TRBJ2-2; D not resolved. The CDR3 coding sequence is TGTGCCAGCAGCCTTATCCGCCACACCGGGGAGCTGTTTTTT. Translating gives CASSLIRHTGELFF.